The TCR beta chain described here comes from a study of shared clonotypes between healthy human individuals. Study summary: The composition of the donors was a couple of women and a few men aged 18 to 49. Each donor's CD8 memory used one plate, CD8 naive two, each CD4 subset three.

With respect to this clone: Its antigen is as yet unknown.

The study, taken as a whole, reports: Genetic and exposure-history diversity was limited by the few donors.

Terminally differentiated effector memory CD45RA+ cells were left out of the naive CD8 fraction, which was CD45RO-negative and positively selected for CCR7. At a deep level, the assay was run. Data came from immunoSEQ multiplex PCR; TCRdb stores just in-frame clones and leaves some out. The sample has hundreds of thousands of clones; 96% are singletons. With 2 bases clipped from V and 5 bases from J, the junction kept 2 bases outside the gene matches. The CDR3 has 14 amino acids. In germline, CDR1 is MNHEY, CDR2 SMNVEV (reference sequence). This sequence originates from a man aged 25-40 years in good health. The chain couples TRBV27 to TRBJ2-1, with 8 positions matching TRBD1. Material for sequencing was naive CD8+ T cells sorted from blood. In nucleotides, the CDR3 is TGTGCCAGCAGTTTACACAGGGGGAACAATGAGCAGTTCTTC. This translates into CASSLHRGNNEQFF.